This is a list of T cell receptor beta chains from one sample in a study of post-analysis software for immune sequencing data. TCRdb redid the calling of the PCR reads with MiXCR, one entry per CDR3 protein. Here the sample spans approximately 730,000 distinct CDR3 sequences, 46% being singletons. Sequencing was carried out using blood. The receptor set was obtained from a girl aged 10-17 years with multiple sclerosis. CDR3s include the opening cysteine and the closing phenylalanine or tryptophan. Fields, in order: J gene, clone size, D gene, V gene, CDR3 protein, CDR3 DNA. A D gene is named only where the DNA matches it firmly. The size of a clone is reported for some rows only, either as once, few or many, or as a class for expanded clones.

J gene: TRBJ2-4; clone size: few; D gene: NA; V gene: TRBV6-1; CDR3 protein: CASSEASWNIQYF; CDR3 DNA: TGTGCCAGCAGTGAAGCTAGCTGGAACATTCAGTACTTC
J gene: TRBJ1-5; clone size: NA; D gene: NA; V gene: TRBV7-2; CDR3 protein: CASSNSNKPQHF; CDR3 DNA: TGTGCCAGCAGCAACAGTAATAAGCCCCAGCATTTT
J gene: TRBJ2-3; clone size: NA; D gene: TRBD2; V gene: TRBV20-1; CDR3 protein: CSAAPWREPPDTQYF; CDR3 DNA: TGCAGTGCGGCCCCCTGGCGGGAGCCCCCAGATACGCAGTATTTT
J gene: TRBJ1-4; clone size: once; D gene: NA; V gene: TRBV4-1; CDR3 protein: CASSQDVGTFEKLFF; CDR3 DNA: TGCGCCAGCAGCCAAGATGTCGGGACATTCGAAAAACTGTTTTTT
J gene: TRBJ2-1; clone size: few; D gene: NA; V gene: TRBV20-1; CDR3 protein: CSAMRGSSYNEQFF; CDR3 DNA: TGCAGTGCTATGAGAGGAAGCTCCTACAATGAGCAGTTCTTC
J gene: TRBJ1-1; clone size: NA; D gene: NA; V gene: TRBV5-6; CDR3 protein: CASREIMNTEAFF; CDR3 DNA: TGTGCCAGCAGGGAGATCATGAACACTGAAGCTTTCTTT
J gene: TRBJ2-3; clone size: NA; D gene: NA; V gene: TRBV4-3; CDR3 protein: CASSQDSFFGRGDTQYF; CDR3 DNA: TGCGCCAGCAGCCAAGATTCCTTTTTTGGGAGGGGGGATACGCAGTATTTT
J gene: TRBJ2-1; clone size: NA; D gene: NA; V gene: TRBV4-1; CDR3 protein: CASSHQGIRNYPSYNEQFF; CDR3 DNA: TGCGCCAGCAGCCACCAGGGGATCCGGAACTATCCTTCCTACAATGAGCAGTTCTTC
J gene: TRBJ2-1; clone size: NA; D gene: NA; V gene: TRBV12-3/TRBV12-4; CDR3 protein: CASSYYAGGYNEQFF; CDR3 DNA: TGTGCCAGCAGTTATTACGCTGGTGGCTACAATGAGCAGTTCTTC
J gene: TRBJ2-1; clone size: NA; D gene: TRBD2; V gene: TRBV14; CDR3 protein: CASSQIASGNNEQFF; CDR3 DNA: TGTGCCAGCAGCCAAATTGCTAGCGGGAACAATGAGCAGTTCTTC
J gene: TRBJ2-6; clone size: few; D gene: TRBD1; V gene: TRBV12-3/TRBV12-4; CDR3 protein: CASSLVDRVLPGANVLTF; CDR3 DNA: TGTGCCAGCAGTTTAGTAGACAGGGTTCTCCCTGGGGCCAACGTCCTGACTTTC